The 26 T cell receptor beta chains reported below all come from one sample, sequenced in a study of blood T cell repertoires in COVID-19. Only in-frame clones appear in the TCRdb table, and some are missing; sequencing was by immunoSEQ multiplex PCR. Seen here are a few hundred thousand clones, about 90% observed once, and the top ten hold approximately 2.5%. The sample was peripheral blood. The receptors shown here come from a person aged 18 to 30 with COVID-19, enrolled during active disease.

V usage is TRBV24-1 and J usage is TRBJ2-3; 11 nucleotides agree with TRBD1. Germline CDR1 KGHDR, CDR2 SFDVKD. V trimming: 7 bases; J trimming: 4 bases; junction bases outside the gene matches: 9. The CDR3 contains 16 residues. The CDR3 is CATSPGTGGSADTQYF. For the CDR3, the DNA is TGTGCCACCAGCCCCGGGACAGGGGGGTCGGCAGATACGCAGTATTTT.

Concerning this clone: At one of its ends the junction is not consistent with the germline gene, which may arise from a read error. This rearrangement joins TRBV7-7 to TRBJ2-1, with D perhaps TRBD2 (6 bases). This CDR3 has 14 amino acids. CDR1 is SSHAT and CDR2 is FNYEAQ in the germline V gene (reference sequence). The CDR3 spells CASSLGGPDNEQFF. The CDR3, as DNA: TGTGCTAGCAGCTTAGGAGGGCCGGACAATGAGCAGTTCTTC.

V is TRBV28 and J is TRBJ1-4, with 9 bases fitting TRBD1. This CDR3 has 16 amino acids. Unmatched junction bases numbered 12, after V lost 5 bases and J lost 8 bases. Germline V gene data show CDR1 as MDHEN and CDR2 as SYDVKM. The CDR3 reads CASSPPLDRGEEKLFF. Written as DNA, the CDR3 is TGTGCCAGCAGTCCCCCCTTGGACAGGGGTGAGGAAAAACTGTTTTTT.

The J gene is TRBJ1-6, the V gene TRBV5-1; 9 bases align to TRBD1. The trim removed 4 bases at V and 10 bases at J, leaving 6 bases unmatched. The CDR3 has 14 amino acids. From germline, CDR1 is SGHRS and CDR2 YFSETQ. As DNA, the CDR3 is TGCGCCAGCAGCCTGGGACAGGGCCAATCACCCCTCCACTTT. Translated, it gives CASSLGQGQSPLHF.

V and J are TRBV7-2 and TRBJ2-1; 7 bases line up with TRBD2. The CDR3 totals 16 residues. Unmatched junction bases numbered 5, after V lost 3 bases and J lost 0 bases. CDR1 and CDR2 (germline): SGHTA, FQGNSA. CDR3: CASSFLSGTSYNEQFF. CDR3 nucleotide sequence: TGTGCCAGCAGCTTCCTAAGCGGGACCTCCTACAATGAGCAGTTCTTC.

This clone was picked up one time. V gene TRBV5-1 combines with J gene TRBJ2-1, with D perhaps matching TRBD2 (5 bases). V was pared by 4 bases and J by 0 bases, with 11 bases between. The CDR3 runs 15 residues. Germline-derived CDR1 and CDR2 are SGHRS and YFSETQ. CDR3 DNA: TGCGCCAGCAGCCTCGGGGTAAGCTCCTACAATGAGCAGTTCTTC. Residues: CASSLGVSSYNEQFF. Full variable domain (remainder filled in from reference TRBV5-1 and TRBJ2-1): KAGVTQTPRYLIKTRGQQVTLSCSPISGHRSVSWYQQTPGQGLQFLFEYFSETQRNKGNFPGRFSGRQFSNSRSEMNVSTLELGDSALYLCASSLGVSSYNEQFFGPGTRLTVL.

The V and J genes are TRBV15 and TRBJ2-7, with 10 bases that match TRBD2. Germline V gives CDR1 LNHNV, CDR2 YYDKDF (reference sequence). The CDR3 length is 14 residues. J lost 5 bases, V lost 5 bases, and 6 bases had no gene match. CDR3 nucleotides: TGTGCCACCAGCGGTACGGGGACTAGCGACGAGCAGTACTTC. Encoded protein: CATSGTGTSDEQYF. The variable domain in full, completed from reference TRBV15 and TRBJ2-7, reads DAMVIQNPRYQVTQFGKPVTLSCSQTLNHNVMYWYQQKSSQAPKLLFHYYDKDFNNEADTPDNFQSRRPNTSFCFLDIRSPGLGDTAMYLCATSGTGTSDEQYFGPGTRLTVT.

The CDR3 loop reads CATSSPRALYGYTF. The CDR3 DNA sequence: TGTGCCACCAGCAGCCCCAGGGCCCTATATGGCTACACCTTC. The rearrangement uses TRBV15 and TRBJ1-2, with D maybe TRBD1 (5 bases). V was trimmed by 3 bases and J by 5 bases, leaving 13 bases between them. CDR1 LNHNV and CDR2 YYDKDF come from the germline V gene (reference sequence). The CDR3 covers 14 residues. Combining the CDR3 with reference TRBV15 and TRBJ1-2 gives the whole variable domain DAMVIQNPRYQVTQFGKPVTLSCSQTLNHNVMYWYQQKSSQAPKLLFHYYDKDFNNEADTPDNFQSRRPNTSFCFLDIRSPGLGDTAMYLCATSSPRALYGYTFGSGTRLTVV.

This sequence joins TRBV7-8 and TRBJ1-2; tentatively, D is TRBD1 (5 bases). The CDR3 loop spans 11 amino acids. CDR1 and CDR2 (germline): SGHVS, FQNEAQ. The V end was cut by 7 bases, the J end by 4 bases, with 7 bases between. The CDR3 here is CASIGVYGYTF. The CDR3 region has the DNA TGTGCCAGCATAGGGGTCTATGGCTACACCTTC.

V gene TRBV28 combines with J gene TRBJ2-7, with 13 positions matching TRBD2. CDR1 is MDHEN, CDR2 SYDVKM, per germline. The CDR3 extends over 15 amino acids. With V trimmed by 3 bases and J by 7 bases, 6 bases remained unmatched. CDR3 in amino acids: CASSFGLAGAEEQYF. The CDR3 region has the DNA TGTGCCAGCAGTTTTGGACTAGCGGGAGCGGAAGAGCAGTACTTC.

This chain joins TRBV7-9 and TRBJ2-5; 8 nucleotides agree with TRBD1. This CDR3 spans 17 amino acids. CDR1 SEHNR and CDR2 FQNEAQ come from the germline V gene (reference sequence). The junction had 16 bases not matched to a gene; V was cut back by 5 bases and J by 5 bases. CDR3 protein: CASSPWARTGSWETQYF. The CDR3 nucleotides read TGTGCCAGCAGCCCCTGGGCCCGGACAGGGTCTTGGGAGACCCAGTACTTC.

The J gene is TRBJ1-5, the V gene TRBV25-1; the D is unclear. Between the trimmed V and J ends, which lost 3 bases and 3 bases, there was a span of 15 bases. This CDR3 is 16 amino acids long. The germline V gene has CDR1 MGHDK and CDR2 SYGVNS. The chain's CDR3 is CASSDRFGVSNQPQHF. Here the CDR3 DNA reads TGTGCCAGCAGTGATAGGTTCGGGGTCTCCAATCAGCCCCAGCATTTT.

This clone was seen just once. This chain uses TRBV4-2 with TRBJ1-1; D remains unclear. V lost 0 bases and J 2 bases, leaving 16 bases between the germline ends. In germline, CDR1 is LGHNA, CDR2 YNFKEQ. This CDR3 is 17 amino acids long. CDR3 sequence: CASSQDRVRRPNTEAFF. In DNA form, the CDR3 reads TGTGCCAGCAGCCAAGATCGGGTCAGAAGACCCAACACTGAAGCTTTCTTT.

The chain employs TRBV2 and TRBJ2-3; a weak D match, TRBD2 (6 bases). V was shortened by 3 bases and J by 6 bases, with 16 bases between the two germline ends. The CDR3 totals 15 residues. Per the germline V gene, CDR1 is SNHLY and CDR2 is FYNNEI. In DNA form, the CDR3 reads TGTGCCAGCAGTGACGCGGCTACCGGAGGGGATACGCAGTATTTT. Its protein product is CASSDAATGGDTQYF.

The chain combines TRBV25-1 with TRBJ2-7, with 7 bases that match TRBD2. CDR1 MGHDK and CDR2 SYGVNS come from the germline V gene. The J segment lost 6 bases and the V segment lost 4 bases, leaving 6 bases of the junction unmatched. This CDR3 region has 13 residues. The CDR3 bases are TGTGCCAGCAGTGCCCAGGCGGGGGTCGAGCAGTACTTC. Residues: CASSAQAGVEQYF.

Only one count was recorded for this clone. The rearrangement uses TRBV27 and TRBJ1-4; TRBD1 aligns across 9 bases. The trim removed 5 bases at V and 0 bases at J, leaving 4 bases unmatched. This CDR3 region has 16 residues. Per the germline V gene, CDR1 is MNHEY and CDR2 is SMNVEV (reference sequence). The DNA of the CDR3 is TGTGCCAGCAGTAGGTACAGGGGGCCAACTAATGAAAAACTGTTTTTT. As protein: CASSRYRGPTNEKLFF.

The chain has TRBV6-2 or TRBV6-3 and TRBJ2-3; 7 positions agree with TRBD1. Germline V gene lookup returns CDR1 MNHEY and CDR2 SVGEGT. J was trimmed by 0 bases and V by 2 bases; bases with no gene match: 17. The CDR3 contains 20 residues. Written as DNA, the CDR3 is TGTGCCAGCAGTTACCGGATTGCACAGGGGCATCTTACTAGCACAGATACGCAGTATTTT. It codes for CASSYRIAQGHLTSTDTQYF.

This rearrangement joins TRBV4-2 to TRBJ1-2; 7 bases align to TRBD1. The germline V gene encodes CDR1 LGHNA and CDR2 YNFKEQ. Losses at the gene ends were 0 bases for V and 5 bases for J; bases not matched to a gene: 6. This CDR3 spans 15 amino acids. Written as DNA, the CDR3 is TGTGCCAGCAGCCAAGAGCTAGGGGGCGAATATGGCTACACCTTC. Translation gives CASSQELGGEYGYTF.

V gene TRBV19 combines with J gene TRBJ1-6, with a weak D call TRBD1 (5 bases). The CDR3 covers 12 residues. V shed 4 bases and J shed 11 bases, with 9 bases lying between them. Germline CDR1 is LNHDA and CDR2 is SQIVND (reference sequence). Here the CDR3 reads CASSTGMTPLHF. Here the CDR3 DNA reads TGTGCCAGTAGTACAGGGATGACACCCCTCCACTTT.

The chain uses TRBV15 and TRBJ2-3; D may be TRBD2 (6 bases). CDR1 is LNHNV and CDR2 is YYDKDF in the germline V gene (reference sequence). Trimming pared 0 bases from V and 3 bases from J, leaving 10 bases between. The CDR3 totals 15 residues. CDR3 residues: CATSRERLVTDTQYF. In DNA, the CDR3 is TGTGCCACCAGCAGAGAGCGACTAGTGACAGATACGCAGTATTTT.

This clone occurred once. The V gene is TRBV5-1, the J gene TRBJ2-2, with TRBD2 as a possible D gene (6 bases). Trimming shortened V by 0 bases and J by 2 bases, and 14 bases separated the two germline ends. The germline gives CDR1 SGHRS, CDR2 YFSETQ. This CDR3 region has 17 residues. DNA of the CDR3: TGCGCCAGCAGCTTGGAACCCCCGGGACTCAACACCGGGGAGCTGTTTTTT. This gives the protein CASSLEPPGLNTGELFF.

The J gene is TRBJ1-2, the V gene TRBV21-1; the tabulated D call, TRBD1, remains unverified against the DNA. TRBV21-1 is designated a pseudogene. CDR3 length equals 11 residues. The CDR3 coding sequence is TGTGCCCCTGGCCCAGGGTATGGCTACACCTTC. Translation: CAPGPGYGYTF.

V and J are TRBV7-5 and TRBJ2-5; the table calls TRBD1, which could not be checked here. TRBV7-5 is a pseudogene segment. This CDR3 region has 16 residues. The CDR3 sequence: CARSSGTGPGWETQYF. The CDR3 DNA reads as TGTGCCAGAAGCAGTGGAACAGGGCCCGGGTGGGAGACCCAGTACTTC.

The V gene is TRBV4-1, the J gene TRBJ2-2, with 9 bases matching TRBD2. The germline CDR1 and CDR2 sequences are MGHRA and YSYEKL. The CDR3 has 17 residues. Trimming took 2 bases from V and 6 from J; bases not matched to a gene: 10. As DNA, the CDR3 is TGCGCCAGCAGCCAATTCGGAGGCGGGAGGGCACCCGGGGAGCTGTTTTTT. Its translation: CASSQFGGGRAPGELFF.

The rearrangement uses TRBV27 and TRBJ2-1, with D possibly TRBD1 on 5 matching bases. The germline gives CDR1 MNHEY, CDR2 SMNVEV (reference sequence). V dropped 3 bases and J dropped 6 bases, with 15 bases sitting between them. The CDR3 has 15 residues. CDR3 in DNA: TGTGCCAGCAGTTTGCTAGGGGCGAAGCGCAATGAGCAGTTCTTC. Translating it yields CASSLLGAKRNEQFF.

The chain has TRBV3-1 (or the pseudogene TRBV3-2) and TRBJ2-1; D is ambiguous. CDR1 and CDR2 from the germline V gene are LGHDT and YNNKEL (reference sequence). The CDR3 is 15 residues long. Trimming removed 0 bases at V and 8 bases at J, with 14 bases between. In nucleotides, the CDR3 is TGTGCCAGCAGCCAAGATTTTGAGAGCTTGGATGAGCAGTTCTTC. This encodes CASSQDFESLDEQFF.